This is a list of T cell receptor beta chains from one sample in a study of T-cell reconstitution after alpha-beta-depleted transplantation in children. Each CDR3 protein is one row after TCRdb ran MiXCR on the PCR reads. Of roughly 790,000 distinct CDR3 sequences listed, 16% were seen once; the top ten hold about 5%. Specimen: PBMCs, mostly from graft donor cells, collected 360 days after TCRalphabeta/CD19-depleted stem cell transplant. The origin of the receptors is a male patient between 10 and 17 years old who had a stem cell transplant for acute lymphoblastic leukemia, so the T cells may come from the graft donor. CDR3s include the opening cysteine and the closing phenylalanine or tryptophan. The D gene is left open where the match is weak. Clone sizes are given selectively: once, few, many, or a class where the clone is expanded.

D	V	size	J	DNA	CDR3
-	TRBV29-1	many	TRBJ2-1	TGCAGCGTTTGGGGTGTTAGGAACAATGAGCAGTTCTTC	CSVWGVRNNEQFF
-	TRBV21-1	-	TRBJ2-4	TGTGCCAGCAGGCCGTGGACCGGGACCAAAAACATTCAGTACTTC	CASRPWTGTKNIQYF
TRBD2	TRBV7-6	-	TRBJ2-1	TGTGCCAGCAGCAGAAGACTAGCGGGAGGGTACAATGAGCAGTTCTTC	CASSRRLAGGYNEQFF
-	TRBV15	few	TRBJ2-5	TGTGCCACCAGCAGGCCAGTAGAGACCCAGTACTTC	CATSRPVETQYF
TRBD1	TRBV7-9	-	TRBJ2-5	TGTGCCAGCAGCTTAGCAGGGGGCTTTTCAGAGACCCAGTACTTC	CASSLAGGFSETQYF
-	TRBV21-1	few	TRBJ2-7	TGTGCCAGCAGCTCAAATAAGGGCAGGGTGGGATCAGAGCAGTACTTC	CASSSNKGRVGSEQYF
TRBD2	TRBV4-2	-	TRBJ2-7	TGTGCCAGCAGCCAGGAACTAGCGGGAGAATTCTACGAGCAGTACTTC	CASSQELAGEFYEQYF
-	TRBV4-1	few	TRBJ2-3	TGCGCCAGCAGCCAATCTGGACTTACCGCCCGCACAGATACGCAGTATTTT	CASSQSGLTARTDTQYF
TRBD1	TRBV2	few	TRBJ2-7	TGTGCCAGCAGTGAACTGGACAGGGGGCCCGAGCAGTACTTC	CASSELDRGPEQYF
-	TRBV7-9	-	TRBJ1-1	TGTGCCAGCAGCCAGGGCGTCGCTGTGAACACTGAAGCTTTCTTT	CASSQGVAVNTEAFF
-	TRBV13	few	TRBJ1-4	TGTGCCAGCAGCGAAAAAATTTATGGTGTTGAAAAACTGTTTTTT	CASSEKIYGVEKLFF
TRBD2	TRBV15	-	TRBJ2-5	TGTGCCACCAGCAGCTCCCAGCGGGAGGGGACCCAGTACTTC	CATSSSQREGTQYF
TRBD2	TRBV12-3/TRBV12-4	many	TRBJ2-7	TGTGCCAGCAGACGGGAGGGCATCAACGAGCAGTACTTC	CASRREGINEQYF
-	TRBV5-1	-	TRBJ1-3	TGCGCCAGCAGTACGGCGCGTGTCTCCTCTGGAAACACCATATATTTT	CASSTARVSSGNTIYF
-	TRBV27	few	TRBJ1-1	TGTGCCAGCAGGTGGGGGATTGGTTTGACTGAAGCTTTCTTT	CASRWGIGLTEAFF
-	TRBV29-1	few	TRBJ2-7	TGCAGCGCCTCCGGGGCCCTCTCCTACGAGCAGTACTTC	CSASGALSYEQYF
-	TRBV5-1	-	TRBJ1-1	TGCGCCAGCAGCTTGGAGGTCGCGGTTGAAGCTTTCTTT	CASSLEVAVEAFF
TRBD2	TRBV5-6	-	TRBJ2-1	TGTGCCAGCAGCTTGGATTGGGGACTAGCGGAGAACAATGAGCAGTTCTTC	CASSLDWGLAENNEQFF
-	TRBV27	few	TRBJ2-7	TGTGCCAGCAGTTTAATTGATCGGCTAGCTGAGTACGAGCAGTACTTC	CASSLIDRLAEYEQYF
-	TRBV11-1	few	TRBJ2-3	TGTGCCAGCAGCTTCTTAGGAATCAGGGGAGGGACAGATACGCAGTATTTT	CASSFLGIRGGTDTQYF
TRBD2	TRBV29-1	-	TRBJ2-3	TGCAGCGTTGAAGCAGGGGATCTAGCGGGGGACACAGATACGCAGTATTTT	CSVEAGDLAGDTDTQYF
-	TRBV2	few	TRBJ2-2	TGTGCCAGCAATAAGGGGCAGTTCGCGAACACCGGGGAGCTGTTTTTT	CASNKGQFANTGELFF
-	TRBV3-1	many	TRBJ2-5	TGTGCCAGCACCTTCTACACGACAGGACAAGAGACCCAGTACTTC	CASTFYTTGQETQYF
-	TRBV6-2/TRBV6-3	-	TRBJ2-1	TGTGCCAGCAGTACCGGGACGGTCTCCTACAATGAGCAGTTCTTC	CASSTGTVSYNEQFF
-	TRBV5-1	many	TRBJ2-1	TGCGCCAGCAGCTTGGAGGTCAGGGGAAGTGGGTACAATGAGCAGTTCTTC	CASSLEVRGSGYNEQFF
TRBD1	TRBV29-1	many	TRBJ1-5	TGCAGCGCCCTAGGGGGGGCAGGGGGCGGTCAGCCCCAGCATTTT	CSALGGAGGGQPQHF
-	TRBV7-8	many	TRBJ2-7	TGTGCCAGCAGCTCCGTGTATTACGAGCAGTACTTC	CASSSVYYEQYF
TRBD2	TRBV2	few	TRBJ2-1	TGTGCCAACCTTCTAGCGGGGTTGGACAATGAGCAGTTCTTC	CANLLAGLDNEQFF
-	TRBV7-6	many	TRBJ2-4	TGTGCCAGCAGCCCTTATGCCAAAAACATTCAGTACTTC	CASSPYAKNIQYF
-	TRBV7-2	few	TRBJ2-5	TGTGCCAGCAGCCCGATGAGGGAGACCCAGTACTTC	CASSPMRETQYF
TRBD2	TRBV4-1	once	TRBJ2-1	TGCGCCAGCAGCCCGGGGGGGGGAGGCCCCTACAATGAGCAGTTCTTC	CASSPGGGGPYNEQFF
TRBD1	TRBV28	few	TRBJ1-2	TGTGCCAGCACCCTTGACAGGGTGGACTATGGCTACACCTTC	CASTLDRVDYGYTF
-	TRBV3-2	few	TRBJ2-7	TGTGCCAGCAGCCGACTAGCGGCAAACTACGAGCAGTACTTC	CASSRLAANYEQYF
-	TRBV13	-	TRBJ2-3	TGTGCCAGCAGCTTAAGATCAGGGTGGGATACGCAGTATTTT	CASSLRSGWDTQYF
-	TRBV3-1	-	TRBJ2-7	TGTGCCAGCAGCCAAGAAGGACTCGACGAGCAGTACTTC	CASSQEGLDEQYF
-	TRBV29-1	-	TRBJ2-3	TGCAGCGTTTGCATCGAGTCAGATACGCAGTATTTT	CSVCIESDTQYF
-	TRBV7-7	few	TRBJ2-2	TGTGCCAGCAGCTTAAGACCGCGGCGTCGCGGCACCGGGGAGCTGTTTTTT	CASSLRPRRRGTGELFF
TRBD1	TRBV11-3	-	TRBJ2-2	TGTGCCAGCAGCTTGGATGAACAGGGGGCCGGGGAGCTGTTTTTT	CASSLDEQGAGELFF
-	TRBV7-3	once	TRBJ2-7	TGTGCCAGCAGCTTAACGCTAGCGAAGACTAACGAGCAGTACTTC	CASSLTLAKTNEQYF
-	TRBV5-1	-	TRBJ1-2	TGCGCCAGCAGCTTGCCCCGGGAACACTATGGCTACACCTTC	CASSLPREHYGYTF
-	TRBV12-3/TRBV12-4	few	TRBJ2-7	TGTGCCAGCGCCACCCCGATGTACGAGCAGTACTTC	CASATPMYEQYF
-	TRBV9	few	TRBJ2-7	TGTGCCAGCAGCGTCGCTAGCGTATCCTACGAGCAGTACTTC	CASSVASVSYEQYF
-	TRBV5-6	many	TRBJ2-7	TGTGCCAGCAGCTTAATGGTCAAGCGCGTACAGGGTTACCTCGAGCAGTACTTC	CASSLMVKRVQGYLEQYF
-	TRBV7-2	-	TRBJ1-1	TGTGCCAGCAGCCTAACAACAGCTTTCTTT	CASSLTTAFF
-	TRBV12-5	-	TRBJ2-3	TGTGCTAGTGGTTTGGTACAAAGAGTTCCTAACACAGATACGCAGTATTTT	CASGLVQRVPNTDTQYF